The 12 T cell receptor beta chains in this list originate from one sample, sequenced in a study of lymphopenia after photon versus proton radiotherapy. TCRdb keeps only in-frame clones here, not all; method: immunoSEQ multiplex PCR. The table includes some 30,000 clones, roughly nine tenths detected once. The sample was peripheral blood, taken from a patient treated with photon-based radiotherapy. These receptors were collected from a woman in her fifties or sixties with pancreatic cancer.

The chain recombines TRBV5-1 with TRBJ1-1; possible D gene TRBD1, 5 bases. V lost 7 bases to trimming and J lost 2 bases, with 12 bases between them. CDR1 is SGHRS and CDR2 is YFSETQ in the germline V gene. The length of the CDR3 is 13 residues. The CDR3 coding sequence is TGCGCCAGCGGGGGGGAATTTAACACTGAAGCTTTCTTT. Amino acids: CASGGEFNTEAFF. The variable domain in full, completed from reference TRBV5-1 and TRBJ1-1, reads KAGVTQTPRYLIKTRGQQVTLSCSPISGHRSVSWYQQTPGQGLQFLFEYFSETQRNKGNFPGRFSGRQFSNSRSEMNVSTLELGDSALYLCASGGEFNTEAFFGQGTRLTVV.

This chain joins TRBV27 and TRBJ2-1; the D is unclear. Trimming removed 2 bases from V and 5 bases from J, with 16 bases in between. This CDR3 comprises 16 residues. The germline V gene encodes CDR1 MNHEY and CDR2 SMNVEV (reference sequence). The CDR3 DNA reads TGTGCCAGCAGTTTAGAAGGTCGACACTTCGACAATGAGCAGTTCTTC. Protein sequence: CASSLEGRHFDNEQFF.

The rearrangement uses TRBV7-2 and TRBJ2-5, with 8 bases matching TRBD1. The J segment lost 5 bases and the V segment lost 2 bases, leaving 7 bases of the junction unmatched. Germline V gene data show CDR1 as SGHTA and CDR2 as FQGNSA. The CDR3 length is 15 residues. The CDR3 DNA reads TGTGCCAGCAGCTTATGGACAGGGATACTGGAGACCCAGTACTTC. Translation gives CASSLWTGILETQYF.

This clone was observed once. The genes are TRBV9 and TRBJ2-1, with 8 bases fitting TRBD2. Unmatched junction bases numbered 4, after V lost 6 bases and J lost 5 bases. Germline V gives CDR1 SGDLS, CDR2 YYNGEE. The CDR3 consists of 13 residues. This CDR3 is CASTRTSHNEQFF. The CDR3 DNA sequence: TGTGCCAGCACCAGGACTAGCCACAATGAGCAGTTCTTC. The full variable domain, completed using reference TRBV9 and TRBJ2-1, is DSGVTQTPKHLITATGQRVTLRCSPRSGDLSVYWYQQSLDQGLQFLIQYYNGEERAKGNILERFSAQQFPDLHSELNLSSLELGDSALYFCASTRTSHNEQFFGPGTRLTVL.

The chain employs TRBV11-1 and TRBJ1-3, with 7 positions matching TRBD1. This CDR3 region has 15 residues. The V and J ends lost 8 bases and 0 bases, in that order; junction bases with no gene match: 7. Germline-derived CDR1 and CDR2 are SGHAT and FQDESV (reference sequence). CDR3 in DNA: TGTGCCAGCGCCTTCGACAGGGTCTCTGGAAACACCATATATTTT. Translated: CASAFDRVSGNTIYF.

The rearrangement links TRBV30 to TRBJ1-5; D is unclear. V gave up 3 bases and J gave up 5 bases, with 14 bases separating them. CDR1 is GTSNPN, CDR2 SVGIG, per germline (reference sequence). CDR3 length equals 14 residues. The chain's CDR3 is CAWSGRGGDQPQHF. Here the CDR3 DNA reads TGTGCCTGGAGCGGGCGGGGAGGAGATCAGCCCCAGCATTTT.

The chain joins TRBV30 to TRBJ1-6; maybe TRBD1 (5 bases). V lost 3 bases, J lost 1 base, and 13 bases lay in between. CDR3 length: 16 residues. From germline, CDR1 is GTSNPN and CDR2 SVGIG (reference sequence). CDR3 DNA sequence: TGTGCCTGGAGCTGGGACCAGGGTTCCTATAATTCACCCCTCCACTTT. Its translation is CAWSWDQGSYNSPLHF.

V usage is TRBV7-9 and J usage is TRBJ1-5; D unresolved. V lost 2 bases, J lost 2 bases, and 7 bases lay in between. This CDR3 region has 14 residues. Germline CDR1 and CDR2: SEHNR and FQNEAQ (reference sequence). The CDR3 DNA is TGTGCCAGCAGCTTACAAAGTCGCAATCAGCCCCAGCATTTT. Its translation is CASSLQSRNQPQHF.

The rearrangement uses TRBV14 and TRBJ1-1; D is uncertain. CDR1 SGHDN and CDR2 FVKESK come from the germline V gene. The CDR3 sequence is 17 residues long. With 4 bases removed from V and 0 bases from J, the gap between germline ends came to 18 bases. CDR3 DNA: TGTGCCAGCAGCCCAGATCGGGGAGTAAGAATGAACACTGAAGCTTTCTTT. Translation gives CASSPDRGVRMNTEAFF.

This clone has a single count. The chain joins TRBV15 to TRBJ2-4; 7 bases line up with TRBD2. The V gene end was trimmed by 0 bases and the J gene end by 2 bases; junction bases not matched to a gene: 10. The CDR3 runs to 18 residues. The germline V gene has CDR1 LNHNV and CDR2 YYDKDF (reference sequence). Here the CDR3 DNA reads TGTGCCACCAGCAGAGATCTGACAACTAGCGACTCCAAAAACATTCAGTACTTC. The encoded protein is CATSRDLTTSDSKNIQYF.

The gene calls are TRBV12-5 and TRBJ1-2; TRBD1 agrees at 8 bases. V was pared by 5 bases and J by 8 bases, with 10 bases of the junction left unmatched. This CDR3 spans 14 amino acids. The germline V gene has CDR1 LGHNT and CDR2 FRNRAP. CDR3 nucleotides: TGTGCTAGTGGTCGGAGGACAGGGCCAGGCGGCTACACCTTC. Residues: CASGRRTGPGGYTF.

CDR3 bases: TGTGCCAGCACGCCGGGTGACTCCTACGAGCAGTACTTC. Its protein is CASTPGDSYEQYF. This chain links TRBV6-5 with TRBJ2-5; no clear D gene. The J call may be incorrect, as the DNA end agrees better with TRBJ2-7. CDR3 size: 13 residues. The V gene's germline CDR1 is MNHEY and CDR2 SVGAGI.